This TCR beta chain was sequenced for a study of blood T cells in healthy people across ages. The CDR3 contains 11 residues. Germline lookup yields CDR1 DFQATT and CDR2 SNEGSKA (reference sequence). V lost 2 bases and J 6 bases, leaving 8 bases between the germline ends. Primers used in a second PCR of roughly 7 to 12 cycles were a sample-barcoded 5' primer and a J-beta primer mix. TCRdb reanalysed the 5' RACE reads using MiXCR and keeps one entry per CDR3 protein. The table has about 800,000 distinct CDR3 sequences, 20% to 30% seen once; the top ten hold under 4.5%. This sample also appeared in a second study, on T cells of mothers and their children. As reported in that work: Three healthy Caucasian mothers gave samples, and so did their six children. There was no detection of any persistent microchimeric T cell clones.

The sample was blood. The chain links TRBV20-1 to TRBJ2-7; D ambiguous. This clonotype was obtained from a boy aged 10-17 years in good health. CDR3 DNA sequence: TGCAGTGCTAGACTAGATGGCGAGCAGTACTTC. This encodes CSARLDGEQYF.